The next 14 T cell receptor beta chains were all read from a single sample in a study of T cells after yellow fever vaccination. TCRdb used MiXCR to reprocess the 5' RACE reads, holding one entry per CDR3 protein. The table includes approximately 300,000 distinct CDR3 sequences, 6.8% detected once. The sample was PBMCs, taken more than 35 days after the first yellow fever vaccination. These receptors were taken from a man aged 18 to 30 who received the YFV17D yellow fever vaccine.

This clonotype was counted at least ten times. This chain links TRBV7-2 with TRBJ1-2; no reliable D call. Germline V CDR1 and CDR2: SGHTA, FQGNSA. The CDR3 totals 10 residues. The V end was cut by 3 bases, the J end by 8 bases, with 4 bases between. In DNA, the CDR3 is TGTGCCAGCAGCTTGGGGGGCTACACCTTC. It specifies CASSLGGYTF.

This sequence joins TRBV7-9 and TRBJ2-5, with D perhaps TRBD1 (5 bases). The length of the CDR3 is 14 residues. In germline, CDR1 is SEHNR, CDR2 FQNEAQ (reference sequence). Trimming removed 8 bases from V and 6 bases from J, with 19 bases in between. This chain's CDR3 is CASAQGSSLQTQYF. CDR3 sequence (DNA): TGTGCCAGCGCCCAGGGCTCCTCCCTGCAGACCCAGTACTTC.

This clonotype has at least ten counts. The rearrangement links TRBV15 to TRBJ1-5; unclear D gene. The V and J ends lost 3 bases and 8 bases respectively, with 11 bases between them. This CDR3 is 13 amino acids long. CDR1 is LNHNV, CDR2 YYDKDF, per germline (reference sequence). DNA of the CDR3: TGTGCCACCAGCAGCCCTCCTTTTAAGCCCCAGCATTTT. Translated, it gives CATSSPPFKPQHF.

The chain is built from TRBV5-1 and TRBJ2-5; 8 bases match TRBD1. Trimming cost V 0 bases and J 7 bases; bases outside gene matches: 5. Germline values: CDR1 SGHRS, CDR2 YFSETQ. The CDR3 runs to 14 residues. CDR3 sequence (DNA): TGCGCCAGCAGCTTGGCCCAGGGGGCGGTGACCCAGTACTTC. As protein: CASSLAQGAVTQYF.

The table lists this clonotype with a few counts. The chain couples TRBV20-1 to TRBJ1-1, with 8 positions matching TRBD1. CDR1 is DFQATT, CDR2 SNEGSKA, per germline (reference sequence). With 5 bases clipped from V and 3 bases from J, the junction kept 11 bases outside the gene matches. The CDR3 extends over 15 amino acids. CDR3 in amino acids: CSASGTGDRDTEAFF. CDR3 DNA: TGCAGTGCTTCCGGGACAGGCGATAGAGACACTGAAGCTTTCTTT.

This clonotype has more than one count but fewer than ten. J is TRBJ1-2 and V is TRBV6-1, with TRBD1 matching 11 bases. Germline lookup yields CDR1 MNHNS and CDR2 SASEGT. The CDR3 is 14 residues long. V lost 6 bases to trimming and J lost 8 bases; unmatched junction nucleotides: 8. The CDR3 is CASRRRDRGFGYTF. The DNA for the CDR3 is TGTGCCAGCAGACGCCGGGACAGGGGGTTCGGCTACACCTTC.

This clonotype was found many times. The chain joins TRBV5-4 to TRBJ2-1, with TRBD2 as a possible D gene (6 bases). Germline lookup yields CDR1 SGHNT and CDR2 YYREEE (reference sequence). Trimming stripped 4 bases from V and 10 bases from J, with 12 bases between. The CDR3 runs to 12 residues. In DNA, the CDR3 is TGTGCCAGCAGCCGCGGGGTGGCGGAGCAGTTCTTC. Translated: CASSRGVAEQFF. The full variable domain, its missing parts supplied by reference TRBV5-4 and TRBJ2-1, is ETGVTQSPTHLIKTRGQQVTLRCSSQSGHNTVSWYQQALGQGPQFIFQYYREEENGRGNFPPRFSGLQFPNYSSELNVNALELDDSALYLCASSRGVAEQFFGPGTRLTVL.

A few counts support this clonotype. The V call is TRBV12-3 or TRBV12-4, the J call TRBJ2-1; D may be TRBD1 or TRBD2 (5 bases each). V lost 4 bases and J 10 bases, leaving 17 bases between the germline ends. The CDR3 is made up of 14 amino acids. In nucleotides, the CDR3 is TGTGCCAGCAGTTATGGGACGGGGCCCCGGGAGCAGTTCTTC. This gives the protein CASSYGTGPREQFF.

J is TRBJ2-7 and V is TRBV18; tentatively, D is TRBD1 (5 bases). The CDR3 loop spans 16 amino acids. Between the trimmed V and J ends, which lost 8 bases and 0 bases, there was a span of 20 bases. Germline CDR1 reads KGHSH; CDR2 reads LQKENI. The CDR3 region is CASPLTWGRSSYEQYF. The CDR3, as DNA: TGTGCCAGCCCCCTTACTTGGGGCAGGAGCTCCTACGAGCAGTACTTC.

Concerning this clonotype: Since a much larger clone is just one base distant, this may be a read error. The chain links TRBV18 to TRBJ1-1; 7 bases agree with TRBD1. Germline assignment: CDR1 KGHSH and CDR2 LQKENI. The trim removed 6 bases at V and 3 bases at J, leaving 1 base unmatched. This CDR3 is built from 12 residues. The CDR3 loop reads CASSGQYTEAFF. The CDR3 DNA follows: TGTGCCAGCTCGGGACAGTACACTGAAGCTTTCTTT.

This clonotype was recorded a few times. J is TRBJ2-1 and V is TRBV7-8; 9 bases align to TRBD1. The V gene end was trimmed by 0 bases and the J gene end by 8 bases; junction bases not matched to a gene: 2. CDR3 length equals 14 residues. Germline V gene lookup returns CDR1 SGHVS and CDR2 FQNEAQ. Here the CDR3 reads CASSLATGGDEQFF. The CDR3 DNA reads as TGTGCCAGCAGCTTAGCGACAGGGGGTGATGAGCAGTTCTTC.

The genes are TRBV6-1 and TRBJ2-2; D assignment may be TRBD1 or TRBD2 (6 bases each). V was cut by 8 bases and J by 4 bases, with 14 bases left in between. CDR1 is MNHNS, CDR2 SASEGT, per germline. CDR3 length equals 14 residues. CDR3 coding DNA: TGTGCCAGCGAACCCGGGGGCCGCACCGGGGAGCTGTTTTTT. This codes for CASEPGGRTGELFF.

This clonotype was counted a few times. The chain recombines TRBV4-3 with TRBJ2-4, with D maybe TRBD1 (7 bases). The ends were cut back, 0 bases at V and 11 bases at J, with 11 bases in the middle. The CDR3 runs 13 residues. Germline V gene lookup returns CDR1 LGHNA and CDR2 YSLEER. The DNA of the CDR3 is TGCGCCAGCAGCCAAGATGGAGGGGGCGTTCAGTACTTC. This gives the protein CASSQDGGGVQYF.

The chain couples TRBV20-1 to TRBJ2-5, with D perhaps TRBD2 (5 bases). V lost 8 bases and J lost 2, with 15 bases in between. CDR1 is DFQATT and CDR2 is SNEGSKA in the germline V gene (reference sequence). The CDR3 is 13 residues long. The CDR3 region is CSPRGSQQETQYF. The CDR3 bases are TGCAGTCCGAGAGGGAGTCAGCAAGAGACCCAGTACTTC.